The rows below give T cell receptor beta chains drawn from one sample of a study of OX40 agonist ivuxolimab in advanced cancers. Using immunoSEQ multiplex PCR, the repertoire was profiled, and TCRdb retains in-frame clones only, with some absent. Here the sample spans approximately 70,000 clones, around nine tenths being singletons. Specimen: CD4+ or CD8+ T cells sorted from blood, collected in a trial of the OX40 agonist ivuxolimab. The receptors shown here come from an adult with an advanced solid tumor such as melanoma, head and neck, liver or kidney cancer. CDR3s include the opening cysteine and the closing phenylalanine or tryptophan. D genes are given only for firm matches. Rows give clone size only sometimes, using once, few, many, or a class for an expanded clone.

V gene,D gene,clone size,J gene,CDR3 protein,CDR3 DNA
TRBV30,TRBD1,.,TRBJ1-1,CGSRQGSGTEAFF,TGTGGGTCCCGACAGGGATCCGGCACTGAAGCTTTCTTT
TRBV6-1,.,few,TRBJ1-5,CASSENRVPNQPQHF,TGTGCCAGCAGTGAAAACCGGGTTCCCAATCAGCCCCAGCATTTT
TRBV9,.,.,TRBJ2-5,CASSPRRLGETQYF,TGTGCCAGCAGCCCACGGAGACTAGGAGAGACCCAGTACTTC
TRBV6-5,.,once,TRBJ2-3,CASSSRSRTDTQYF,TGTGCCAGCAGTTCCCGGTCTCGCACAGATACGCAGTATTTT
TRBV10-1,.,.,TRBJ2-3,CASRRGSGPADTQYF,TGCGCCAGCAGACGGGGATCCGGCCCCGCAGATACGCAGTATTTT
TRBV2,TRBD1,.,TRBJ2-4,CASSVTGLNIQYF,TGTGCCAGCAGTGTGACAGGGTTGAACATTCAGTACTTC
TRBV19,.,.,TRBJ1-1,CASSVGPENTEAFF,TGTGCCAGTAGTGTAGGGCCGGAAAACACTGAAGCTTTCTTT
TRBV11-3,TRBD2,.,TRBJ2-1,CASSLAGGPYNEQFF,TGTGCCAGCAGCTTAGCGGGAGGCCCGTACAATGAGCAGTTCTTC
TRBV6-5,TRBD1,once,TRBJ1-5,CASRRTGLNQPQHF,TGTGCCAGCAGAAGGACAGGGCTGAATCAGCCCCAGCATTTT
TRBV30,TRBD1,.,TRBJ1-5,CAWSIRDSLSNQPQHF,TGTGCCTGGAGTATCAGGGACAGCCTTAGCAATCAGCCCCAGCATTTT
TRBV5-1,.,once,TRBJ2-6,CASSGGSGANVLTF,TGCGCCAGCAGCGGCGGCTCTGGGGCCAACGTCCTGACTTTC
TRBV7-7,TRBD1,.,TRBJ2-5,CASSYRQGDKTQYF,TGTGCCAGCAGCTATAGACAGGGGGATAAGACCCAGTACTTC
TRBV6-6,.,.,TRBJ2-7,CASSYAGTRLSYEQYF,TGTGCCAGCAGTTACGCAGGGACGAGACTATCCTACGAGCAGTACTTC
TRBV18,TRBD1,.,TRBJ1-3,CASSLHAEGQSSGNTIYF,TGTGCCAGCTCACTCCACGCCGAGGGACAGAGCTCTGGAAACACCATATATTTT
TRBV6-5,TRBD1,.,TRBJ2-7,CASSARDRGEQYF,TGTGCCAGCAGCGCCCGGGACAGGGGCGAGCAGTACTTC
TRBV9,TRBD1,.,TRBJ2-7,CASSVGQGSINEQYF,TGTGCCAGCAGCGTAGGACAGGGGTCGATAAACGAGCAGTACTTC
TRBV29-1,.,.,TRBJ2-5,CSVAGLLLLGQETQYF,TGCAGCGTTGCCGGGCTACTTCTTCTGGGCCAAGAGACCCAGTACTTC
TRBV5-4,.,.,TRBJ2-1,CASSLGGVTSYNEQFF,TGTGCCAGCAGCTTGGGGGGGGTAACCTCCTACAATGAGCAGTTCTTC
TRBV5-1,.,once,TRBJ1-1,CASSQGNTEAFF,TGCGCCAGCAGCCAGGGAAACACTGAAGCTTTCTTT
TRBV5-1,.,.,TRBJ2-1,CASSLTSFEQFF,TGCGCCAGCAGCTTGACTAGCTTTGAGCAGTTCTTC
TRBV5-8,TRBD2,.,TRBJ2-4,CASSPRLAGGPKYF,TGTGCCAGCAGCCCGCGACTAGCGGGAGGGCCGAAGTACTTC
TRBV5-1,TRBD2,.,TRBJ2-3,CASSLGLAGGSQYF,TGCGCCAGCAGCCTTGGACTAGCGGGAGGGTCGCAGTATTTT
TRBV7-9,TRBD2,.,TRBJ2-3,CASSPGLALTDTQYF,TGTGCCAGCAGCCCAGGACTAGCGCTCACAGATACGCAGTATTTT
TRBV23-1,TRBD1,few,TRBJ2-5,CASSQSQGAMGFGKGQGQETQYF,TGCGCCAGCAGTCAATCTCAGGGGGCAATGGGCTTCGGGAAGGGCCAGGGCCAAGAGACCCAGTACTTC
TRBV7-8,TRBD1,.,TRBJ1-4,CASSPRGGTAKKNEKLFF,TGTGCCAGCAGCCCGAGAGGGGGGACAGCTAAGAAAAATGAAAAACTGTTTTTT
TRBV11-3,.,.,TRBJ2-7,CASSLYRLSYEQYF,TGTGCCAGCAGCTTATATCGCCTCTCCTACGAGCAGTACTTC
TRBV28,.,.,TRBJ2-2,CASIHAQGTGELFF,TGTGCCAGCATTCACGCGCAAGGGACCGGGGAGCTGTTTTTT
TRBV9,TRBD2,.,TRBJ2-3,CASSFRTSGRALGTDTQYF,TGTGCCAGCAGCTTCAGGACTAGCGGGAGGGCCTTGGGCACAGATACGCAGTATTTT
TRBV19,TRBD1,.,TRBJ2-1,CASMRQGSYNEQFF,TGTGCCAGTATGAGACAGGGCTCCTACAATGAGCAGTTCTTC
TRBV28,TRBD2,.,TRBJ2-5,CASSSRLAGAYQETQYF,TGTGCCAGCAGCTCCAGACTAGCGGGAGCATATCAAGAGACCCAGTACTTC
TRBV5-1,.,.,TRBJ2-2,CASSFRTTNTGELFF,TGCGCCAGCAGCTTCAGGACTACGAACACCGGGGAGCTGTTTTTT
TRBV18,TRBD1,.,TRBJ2-2,CASFPLGGDTGELFF,TGTGCCAGCTTCCCCCTAGGGGGCGACACCGGGGAGCTGTTTTTT
TRBV19,.,.,TRBJ2-7,CASEGDTGREQYF,TGTGCCAGTGAGGGGGACACCGGCCGCGAGCAGTACTTC
TRBV5-1,.,few,TRBJ2-2,CASSLAVSGVTSNTGELFF,TGCGCCAGCAGCTTGGCGGTGTCGGGAGTCACCTCGAACACCGGGGAGCTGTTTTTT
TRBV7-9,TRBD2,.,TRBJ2-3,CASSRGLAELRTDTQYF,TGTGCCAGCAGCCGTGGACTAGCGGAACTACGCACAGATACGCAGTATTTT
TRBV11-3,TRBD2,.,TRBJ2-2,CASGAAGGPIGELFF,TGTGCCAGCGGGGCGGCGGGAGGGCCTATCGGGGAGCTGTTTTTT
TRBV9,.,.,TRBJ1-3,CASRQDLGQAGNTIYF,TGTGCCAGCAGGCAGGACTTGGGACAAGCTGGAAACACCATATATTTT
TRBV7-7,.,.,TRBJ2-1,CASSLDSYNEQFF,TGTGCCAGCAGCTTAGACAGCTACAATGAGCAGTTCTTC
TRBV5-8,TRBD1,.,TRBJ1-1,CASRQGVEAFF,TGTGCCAGCAGACAGGGGGTTGAAGCTTTCTTT
TRBV5-1,TRBD1,few,TRBJ2-3,CASSGKQGMGDTQYF,TGCGCCAGCAGCGGCAAACAGGGGATGGGAGATACGCAGTATTTT
TRBV18,TRBD2,.,TRBJ2-7,CASSPPSGSSYEQYF,TGTGCCAGCTCCCCTCCTAGCGGGAGTTCCTACGAGCAGTACTTC
TRBV6-5,.,.,TRBJ1-1,CASSYYGTLNTEAFF,TGTGCCAGCAGCTATTATGGGACATTGAACACTGAAGCTTTCTTT
TRBV7-9,TRBD1,.,TRBJ1-5,CASSVQGQGGQPQHF,TGTGCCAGCAGCGTGCAGGGACAGGGAGGTCAGCCCCAGCATTTT
TRBV6-4,.,.,TRBJ2-3,CASRASGTDTQYF,TGTGCCAGCCGAGCTAGCGGCACAGATACGCAGTATTTT
TRBV5-1,.,once,TRBJ2-7,CASSLTATAYEQYF,TGCGCCAGCAGCTTGACTGCTACGGCCTACGAGCAGTACTTC
TRBV11-3,.,once,TRBJ2-6,CASSAPRDSSSGANVLTF,TGTGCCAGCAGCGCTCCTCGGGACTCATCCTCTGGGGCCAACGTCCTGACTTTC
TRBV29-1,TRBD1,.,TRBJ2-7,CSVTGTGRDYEQYF,TGCAGCGTGACCGGGACAGGAAGGGACTACGAGCAGTACTTC